This T cell receptor beta chain comes out of a study of cytomegalovirus exposure and HLA in healthy donors. Study outcomes and limitations: The listing of roughly 160 TCR beta chains classed them as cytomegalovirus-associated. The classifier, whose performance was assessed in both the original and validation cohorts, reportedly diagnosed cytomegalovirus status with high specificity and sensitivity. Confirmation in vitro established that three CMV-associated chains were specific for CMV antigens.

Germline V gene data show CDR1 as SGHRS and CDR2 as YFSETQ. The V segment lost 1 base and the J segment 6 bases; nucleotides outside the gene matches: 6. The CDR3 is 15 amino acids. Separate from the 666-subject first cohort, the 120-subject validation cohort was the one that the donors belonged to. Sequencing used immunoSEQ multiplex PCR; TCRdb keeps in-frame clones, though not all of them. This sample has about 330,000 clones, with roughly 88% found just once. Comments on this clone: Its antigen is still unknown.

The sample comprised PBMCs. This clonotype was obtained from a woman aged 18 to 35 in good health and CMV-seronegative. The chain has TRBV5-1 and TRBJ2-1, with TRBD2 matching 8 bases. CDR3 loop: CASSLNAGGGNEQFF. In DNA form, the CDR3 reads TGCGCCAGCAGCTTGAATGCGGGAGGAGGCAATGAGCAGTTCTTC. The variable domain in full, completed from reference TRBV5-1 and TRBJ2-1, reads KAGVTQTPRYLIKTRGQQVTLSCSPISGHRSVSWYQQTPGQGLQFLFEYFSETQRNKGNFPGRFSGRQFSNSRSEMNVSTLELGDSALYLCASSLNAGGGNEQFFGPGTRLTVL.